The following is a TCR beta chain sequence with its context. Its antigen is as yet unknown. This record comes from a study of T cell responses to AZD1222 COVID-19 vaccine. Study results and caveats: Baseline serology detected seropositivity in only 5 or 6 AZD1222 recipients. The study sampled repertoires only after the peak T cell response. Clonal diversity was possibly underestimated; the donors were predominantly white British and more often female. Close to half of spike-specific TCRs reportedly recognize unmutated variant regions.

The data were produced by immunoSEQ multiplex PCR, yet TCRdb's version contains in-frame clones alone and is incomplete. The sample has about 99,000 clones, about 94% seen once. The V gene's germline CDR1 is SNHLY and CDR2 FYNNEI. This CDR3 has 15 amino acids. V lost 6 bases to trimming and J lost 2 bases, with 14 bases between them. This TCR came from an adult in good health. The material sequenced was peripheral blood, taken on day 0 of AZD1222 vaccination. The J gene is TRBJ2-1, the V gene TRBV2; weak D call: TRBD2 (6 bases). The CDR3 DNA reads as TGTGCCAGCAGGACCGCAACGGGGGCCTACAATGAGCAGTTCTTC. Amino acid sequence: CASRTATGAYNEQFF.